This T cell receptor beta chain derives from a study of T cell changes during pregnancy in multiple sclerosis. A word on this clone: The identical CDR3 is also encoded by other nucleotide sequences in the sample.

Measured with immunoSEQ multiplex PCR; TCRdb has only the in-frame clones, and not every one. Of 35,000 to 45,000 clones in the sample, approximately 91% are singletons; the top ten hold approximately 0.62%. The CDR3 has 12 amino acids. Trimming took off 7 bases at V and 5 bases at J, with 9 bases between the two ends. Germline V lookup: CDR1 LNHDA, CDR2 SQIVND (reference sequence). This receptor was taken from a female donor with multiple sclerosis, enrolled in a pregnancy study. Source: CD4+ T cells from peripheral blood mononuclear cells, taken in the first trimester of pregnancy. The chain links TRBV19 to TRBJ1-5, with D possibly TRBD1 on 6 matching bases. For the CDR3, the DNA is TGTGCCAGTACCCAGGGGTATCAGCCCCAGCATTTT. Amino acids: CASTQGYQPQHF.